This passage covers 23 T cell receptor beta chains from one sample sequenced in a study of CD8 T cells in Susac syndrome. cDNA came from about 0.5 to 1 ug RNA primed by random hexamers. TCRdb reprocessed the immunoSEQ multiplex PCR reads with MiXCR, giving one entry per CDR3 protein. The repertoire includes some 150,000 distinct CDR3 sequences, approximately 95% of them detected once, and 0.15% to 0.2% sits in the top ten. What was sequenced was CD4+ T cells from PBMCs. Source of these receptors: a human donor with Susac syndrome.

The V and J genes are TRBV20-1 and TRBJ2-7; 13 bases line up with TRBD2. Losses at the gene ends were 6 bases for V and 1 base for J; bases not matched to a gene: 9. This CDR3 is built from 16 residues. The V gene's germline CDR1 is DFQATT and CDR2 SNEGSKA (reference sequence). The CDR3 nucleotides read TGCAGTGCCACCGGACTAGCGGGGGCCCTGTCCTACGAGCAGTACTTC. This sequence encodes CSATGLAGALSYEQYF.

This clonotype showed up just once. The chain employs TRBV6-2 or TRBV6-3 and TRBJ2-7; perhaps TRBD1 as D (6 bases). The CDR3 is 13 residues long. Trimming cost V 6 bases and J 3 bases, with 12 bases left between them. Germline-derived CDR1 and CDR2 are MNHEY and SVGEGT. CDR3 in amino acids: CASSMTGLYEQYF. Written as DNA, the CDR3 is TGTGCCAGCAGCATGACAGGACTCTACGAGCAGTACTTC.

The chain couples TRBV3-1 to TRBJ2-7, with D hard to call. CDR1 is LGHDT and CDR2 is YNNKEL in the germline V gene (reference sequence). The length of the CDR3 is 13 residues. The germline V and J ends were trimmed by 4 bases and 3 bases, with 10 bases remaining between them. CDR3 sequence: CASSPRMGYEQYF. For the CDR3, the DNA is TGTGCCAGCAGCCCGCGGATGGGCTACGAGCAGTACTTC.

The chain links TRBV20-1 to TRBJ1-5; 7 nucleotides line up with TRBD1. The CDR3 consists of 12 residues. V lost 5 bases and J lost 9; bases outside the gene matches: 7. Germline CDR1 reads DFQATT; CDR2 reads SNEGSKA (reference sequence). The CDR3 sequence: CSASGGGPPQHF. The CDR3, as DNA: TGCAGTGCTTCAGGGGGAGGTCCGCCCCAGCATTTT.

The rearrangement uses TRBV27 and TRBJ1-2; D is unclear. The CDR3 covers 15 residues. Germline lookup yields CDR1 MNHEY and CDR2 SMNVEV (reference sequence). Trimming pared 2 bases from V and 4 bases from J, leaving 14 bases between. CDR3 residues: CASSLSPGGPYGYTF. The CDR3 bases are TGTGCCAGCAGTTTAAGTCCCGGAGGGCCCTATGGCTACACCTTC.

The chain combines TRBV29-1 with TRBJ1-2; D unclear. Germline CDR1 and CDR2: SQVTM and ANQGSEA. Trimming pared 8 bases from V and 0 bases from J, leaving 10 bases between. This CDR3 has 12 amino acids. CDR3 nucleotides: TGCAGCCTTGGCGAGACTAACTATGGCTACACCTTC. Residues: CSLGETNYGYTF.

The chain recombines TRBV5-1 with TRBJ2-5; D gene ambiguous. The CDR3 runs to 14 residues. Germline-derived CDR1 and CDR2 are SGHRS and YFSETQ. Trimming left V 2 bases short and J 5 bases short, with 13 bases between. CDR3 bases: TGCGCCAGCAGCTTCGGCCAGGCGGAGGAGACCCAGTACTTC. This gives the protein CASSFGQAEETQYF.

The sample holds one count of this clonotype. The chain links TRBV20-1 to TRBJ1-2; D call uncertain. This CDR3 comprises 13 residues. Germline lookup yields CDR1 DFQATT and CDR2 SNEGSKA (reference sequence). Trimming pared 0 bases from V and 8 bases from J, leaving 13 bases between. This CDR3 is CSARDSRFDGYTF. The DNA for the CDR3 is TGCAGTGCTAGAGATTCACGTTTCGACGGCTACACCTTC.

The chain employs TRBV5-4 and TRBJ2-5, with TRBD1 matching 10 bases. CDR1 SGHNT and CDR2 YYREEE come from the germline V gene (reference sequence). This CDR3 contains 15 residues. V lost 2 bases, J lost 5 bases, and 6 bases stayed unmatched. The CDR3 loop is CASSFRDRGLETQYF. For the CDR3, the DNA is TGTGCCAGCAGCTTCCGGGACAGGGGTTTGGAGACCCAGTACTTC. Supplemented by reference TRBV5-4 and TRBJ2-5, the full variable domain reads ETGVTQSPTHLIKTRGQQVTLRCSSQSGHNTVSWYQQALGQGPQFIFQYYREEENGRGNFPPRFSGLQFPNYSSELNVNALELDDSALYLCASSFRDRGLETQYFGPGTRLLVL.

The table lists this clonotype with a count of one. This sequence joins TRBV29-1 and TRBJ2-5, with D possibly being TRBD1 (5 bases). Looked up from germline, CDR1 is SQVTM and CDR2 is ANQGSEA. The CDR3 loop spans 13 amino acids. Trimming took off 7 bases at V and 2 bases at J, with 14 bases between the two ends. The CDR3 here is CSGLGQGQETQYF. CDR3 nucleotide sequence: TGCAGCGGGTTGGGTCAGGGACAAGAGACCCAGTACTTC.

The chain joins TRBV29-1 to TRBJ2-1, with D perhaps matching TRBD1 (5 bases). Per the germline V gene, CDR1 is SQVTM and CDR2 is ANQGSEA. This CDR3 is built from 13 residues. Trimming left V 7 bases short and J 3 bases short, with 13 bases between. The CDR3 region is CSAIQEHYNEQFF. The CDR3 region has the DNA TGCAGCGCGATACAGGAGCACTACAATGAGCAGTTCTTC.

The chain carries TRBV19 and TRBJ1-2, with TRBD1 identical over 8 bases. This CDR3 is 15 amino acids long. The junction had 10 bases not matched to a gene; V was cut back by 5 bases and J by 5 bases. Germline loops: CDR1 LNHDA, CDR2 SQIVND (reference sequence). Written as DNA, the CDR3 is TGTGCCAGTAGTGCTCCTACAGGGGGAAATTATGGCTACACCTTC. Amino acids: CASSAPTGGNYGYTF.

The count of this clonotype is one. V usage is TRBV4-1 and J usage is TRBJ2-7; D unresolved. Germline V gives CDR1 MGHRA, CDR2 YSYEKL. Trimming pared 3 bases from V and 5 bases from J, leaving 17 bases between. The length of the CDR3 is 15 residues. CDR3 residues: CASSHQARIPNEQYF. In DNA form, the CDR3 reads TGCGCCAGCAGCCATCAGGCCAGAATACCGAACGAGCAGTACTTC.

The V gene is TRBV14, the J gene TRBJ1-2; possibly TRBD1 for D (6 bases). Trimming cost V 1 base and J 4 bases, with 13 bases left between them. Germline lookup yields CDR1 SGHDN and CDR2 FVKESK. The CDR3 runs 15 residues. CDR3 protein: CASSQVGGRGYGYTF. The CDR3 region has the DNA TGTGCCAGCAGCCAAGTGGGGGGCAGAGGCTATGGCTACACCTTC.

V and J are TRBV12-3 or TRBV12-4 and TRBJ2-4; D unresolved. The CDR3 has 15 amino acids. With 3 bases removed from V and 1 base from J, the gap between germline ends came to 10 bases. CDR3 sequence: CASSFARAAKNIQYF. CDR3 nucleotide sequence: TGTGCCAGCAGTTTTGCCCGGGCGGCCAAAAACATTCAGTACTTC.

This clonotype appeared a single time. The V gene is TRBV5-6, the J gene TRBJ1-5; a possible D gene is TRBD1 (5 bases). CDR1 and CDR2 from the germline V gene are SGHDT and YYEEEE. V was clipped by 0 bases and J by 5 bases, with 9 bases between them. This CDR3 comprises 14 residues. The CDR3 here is CASSLVGDDQPQHF. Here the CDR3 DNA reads TGTGCCAGCAGCTTGGTGGGGGACGATCAGCCCCAGCATTTT.

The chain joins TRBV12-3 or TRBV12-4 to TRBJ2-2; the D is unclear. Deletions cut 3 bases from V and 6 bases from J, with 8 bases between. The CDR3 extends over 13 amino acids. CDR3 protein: CASSFSGAGELFF. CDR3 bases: TGTGCCAGCAGTTTTTCCGGTGCCGGGGAGCTGTTTTTT.

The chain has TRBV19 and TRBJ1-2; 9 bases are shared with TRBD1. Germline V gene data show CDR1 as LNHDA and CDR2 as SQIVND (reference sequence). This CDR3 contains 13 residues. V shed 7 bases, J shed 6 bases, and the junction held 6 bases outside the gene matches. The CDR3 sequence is CASITTGGHGYTF. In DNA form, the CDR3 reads TGTGCCAGTATCACGACAGGGGGACATGGCTACACCTTC. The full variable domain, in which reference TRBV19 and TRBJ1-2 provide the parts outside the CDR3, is DGGITQSPKYLFRKEGQNVTLSCEQNLNHDAMYWYRQDPGQGLRLIYYSQIVNDFQKGDIAEGYSVSREKKESFPLTVTSAQKNPTAFYLCASITTGGHGYTFGSGTRLTVV.

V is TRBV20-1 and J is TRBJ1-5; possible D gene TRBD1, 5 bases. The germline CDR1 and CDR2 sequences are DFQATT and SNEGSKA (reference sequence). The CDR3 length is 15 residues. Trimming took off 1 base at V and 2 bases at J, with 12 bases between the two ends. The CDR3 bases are TGCAGTGCTAGAGCCAGGGTAGGGGGCAATCAGCCCCAGCATTTT. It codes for CSARARVGGNQPQHF.

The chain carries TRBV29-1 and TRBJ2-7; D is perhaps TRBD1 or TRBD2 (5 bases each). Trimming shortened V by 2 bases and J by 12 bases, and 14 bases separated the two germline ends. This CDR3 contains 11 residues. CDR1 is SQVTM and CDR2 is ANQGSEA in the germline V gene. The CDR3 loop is CSVESEGTLYF. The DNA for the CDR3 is TGCAGCGTTGAATCTGAGGGGACGCTGTACTTC.

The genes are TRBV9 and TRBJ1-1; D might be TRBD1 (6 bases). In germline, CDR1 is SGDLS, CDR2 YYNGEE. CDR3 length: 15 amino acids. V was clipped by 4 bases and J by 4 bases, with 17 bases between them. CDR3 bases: TGTGCCAGCAGCAGAGGGGGTAGAGGAATCACTGAAGCTTTCTTT. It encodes CASSRGGRGITEAFF.

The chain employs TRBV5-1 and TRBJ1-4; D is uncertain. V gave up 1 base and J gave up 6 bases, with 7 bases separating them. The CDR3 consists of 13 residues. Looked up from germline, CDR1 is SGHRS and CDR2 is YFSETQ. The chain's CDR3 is CASSLYTHEKLFF. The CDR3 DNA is TGCGCCAGCAGCTTGTACACGCATGAAAAACTGTTTTTT.

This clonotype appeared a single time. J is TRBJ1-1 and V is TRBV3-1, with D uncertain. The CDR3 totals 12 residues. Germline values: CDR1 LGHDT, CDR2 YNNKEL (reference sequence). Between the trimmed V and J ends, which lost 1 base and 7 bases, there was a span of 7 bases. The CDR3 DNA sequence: TGTGCCAGCAGCCAAGGAATTAGTGAAGCTTTCTTT. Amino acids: CASSQGISEAFF.